These 31 T cell receptor beta chains came from one sample sequenced in a study of blood T cell repertoires in COVID-19. Clones were sequenced by immunoSEQ multiplex PCR, and TCRdb holds only the in-frame ones, with some missing. The sample yields around 50,000 clones, about nine tenths seen once. The sample taken for sequencing was peripheral blood. Source of these receptors: a man between 65 and 80 years old with acute or convalescent COVID-19.

This rearrangement joins TRBV5-4 to TRBJ1-2; 8 bases line up with TRBD1. This CDR3 contains 17 residues. The V and J ends lost 4 bases and 3 bases, in that order; junction bases with no gene match: 14. Looked up from germline, CDR1 is SGHNT and CDR2 is YYREEE (reference sequence). Written as DNA, the CDR3 is TGTGCCAGCAGCAACGGACAGGGTGAAAATCTCCACTATGGCTACACCTTC. Its translation: CASSNGQGENLHYGYTF.

The chain couples TRBV9 to TRBJ2-3, with a possible D match to TRBD1 (5 bases). The CDR3 has 13 amino acids. V shed 0 bases and J shed 7 bases, with 9 bases lying between them. The germline V gene encodes CDR1 SGDLS and CDR2 YYNGEE. The CDR3 here is CASSVGMGHTQYF. DNA of the CDR3: TGTGCCAGCAGCGTAGGGATGGGGCATACGCAGTATTTT.

The J gene is TRBJ2-1, the V gene TRBV6-2 or TRBV6-3; a possible D gene is TRBD1 (5 bases). The germline V gene has CDR1 MNHEY and CDR2 SVGEGT. CDR3 length: 17 amino acids. Trimming removed 2 bases from V and 0 bases from J, with 14 bases in between. The CDR3 loop is CASSYIERGSSYNEQFF. For the CDR3, the DNA is TGTGCCAGCAGTTACATAGAAAGGGGTTCCTCCTACAATGAGCAGTTCTTC.

This chain links TRBV28 with TRBJ1-5; 9 bases match TRBD1. Trimming took 10 bases from V and 7 from J; bases not matched to a gene: 11. Germline V lookup: CDR1 MDHEN, CDR2 SYDVKM. The CDR3 is 14 residues long. This CDR3 is CATRITGGGQPQHF. The CDR3 bases are TGTGCCACCAGGATAACAGGGGGCGGACAGCCCCAGCATTTT. Looking up the rest from reference TRBV28 and TRBJ1-5 gives the full variable domain: DVKVTQSSRYLVKRTGEKVFLECVQDMDHENMFWYRQDPGLGLRLIYFSYDVKMKEKGDIPEGYSVSREKKERFSLILESASTNQTSMYLCATRITGGGQPQHFGDGTRLSIL.

The chain recombines TRBV4-3 with TRBJ2-5, with TRBD2 matching over 14 bases. CDR3 length: 15 amino acids. The junction had 4 bases not matched to a gene; V was cut back by 8 bases and J by 2 bases. The germline gives CDR1 LGHNA, CDR2 YSLEER. For the CDR3, the DNA is TGCGCCAGCGGAGGACTAGCGGGGGGTCAAGAGACCCAGTACTTC. The encoded protein is CASGGLAGGQETQYF.

This clone has just a few counts. Other DNA sequences from this sample encode an identical CDR3 as well. V and J are TRBV9 and TRBJ2-7; a weak D match, TRBD2 (6 bases). V was pared by 3 bases and J by 3 bases, with 13 bases between. The CDR3 consists of 14 residues. CDR1 and CDR2 from the germline V gene are SGDLS and YYNGEE. Written as DNA, the CDR3 is TGTGCCAGCAGCGCGGCCGGGAGAGACTACGAGCAGTACTTC. Translating gives CASSAAGRDYEQYF.

The chain combines TRBV6-5 with TRBJ2-3; D is unclear. The CDR3 consists of 15 residues. Germline values: CDR1 MNHEY, CDR2 SVGAGI. V shed 7 bases and J shed 0 bases, with 14 bases lying between them. CDR3 DNA: TGTGCCAGCATGTCCCAGTTACCTAGCACAGATACGCAGTATTTT. Amino acid sequence: CASMSQLPSTDTQYF.

The chain has TRBV18 and TRBJ1-4; no firm D call. This CDR3 contains 16 residues. Germline assignment: CDR1 KGHSH and CDR2 LQKENI. Trimming removed 0 bases at V and 1 base at J, with 9 bases between. CDR3 loop: CASSPPAGRTNEKLFF. Written as DNA, the CDR3 is TGTGCCAGCTCACCACCGGCGGGGAGAACTAATGAAAAACTGTTTTTT.

V gene TRBV18 combines with J gene TRBJ1-5; D not certain. V was shortened by 2 bases and J by 2 bases, with 7 bases between the two germline ends. Germline CDR1 reads KGHSH; CDR2 reads LQKENI. The CDR3 sequence is 14 residues long. The CDR3 DNA reads as TGTGCCAGCTCACCAAGTCCAGGCAATCAGCCCCAGCATTTT. Protein: CASSPSPGNQPQHF.

The J gene is TRBJ1-2, the V gene TRBV3-1 (or the pseudogene TRBV3-2), with D possibly TRBD1 on 6 matching bases. CDR3 length equals 13 residues. V was trimmed by 4 bases and J by 7 bases, leaving 13 bases between them. Germline lookup yields CDR1 LGHDT and CDR2 YNNKEL (reference sequence). CDR3: CASSLNRVPGYTF. In DNA form, the CDR3 reads TGTGCCAGCAGCCTCAACAGGGTTCCTGGCTACACCTTC.

The V and J genes are TRBV27 and TRBJ1-1; tentatively, D is TRBD1 (6 bases). The CDR3 spans 18 residues. Between the trimmed V and J ends, which lost 4 bases and 6 bases, there was a span of 27 bases. Germline assignment: CDR1 MNHEY and CDR2 SMNVEV (reference sequence). The CDR3 bases are TGTGCCAGCAGTTCCCCAGGGGACCCACGGAGCTTGAGGGCTGAAGCTTTCTTT. This translates into CASSSPGDPRSLRAEAFF.

The chain uses TRBV28 and TRBJ1-1; TRBD1 aligns across 11 bases. V dropped 6 bases and J dropped 6; count of bases not matched to a gene: 6. CDR1 and CDR2 from the germline V gene are MDHEN and SYDVKM. This CDR3 is 14 amino acids long. CDR3 sequence (DNA): TGTGCCAGCAGAAGGACAGGGGGCCACGCTGAAGCTTTCTTT. Its translation: CASRRTGGHAEAFF.

This chain uses TRBV18 with TRBJ2-1; 11 bases map to TRBD2. The CDR3 extends over 16 amino acids. CDR1 is KGHSH and CDR2 is LQKENI in the germline V gene. With 4 bases clipped from V and 2 bases from J, the junction kept 4 bases outside the gene matches. The CDR3 DNA follows: TGTGCCAGCTCACAAACTAGCGGGGGAACCTACAATGAGCAGTTCTTC. Encoded protein: CASSQTSGGTYNEQFF. Filled out from reference TRBV18 and TRBJ2-1, the complete variable domain reads NAGVMQNPRHLVRRRGQEARLRCSPMKGHSHVYWYRQLPEEGLKFMVYLQKENIIDESGMPKERFSAEFPKEGPSILRIQQVVRGDSAAYFCASSQTSGGTYNEQFFGPGTRLTVL.

The V call is TRBV7-8, the J call TRBJ1-5; 9 positions match TRBD1. Germline V gene sequence: CDR1 SGHVS, CDR2 FQNEAQ. CDR3 size: 14 residues. V lost 3 bases to trimming and J lost 7 bases; unmatched junction nucleotides: 4. The CDR3 DNA is TGTGCCAGCAGCTTTAGACAGGGGGGGCAGCCCCAGCATTTT. Its translation is CASSFRQGGQPQHF.

The V call is TRBV24-1, the J call TRBJ2-3; 7 bases fit TRBD2. This CDR3 contains 20 residues. The ends lost 3 bases at V and 0 bases at J; junction bases unmatched: 17. Germline CDR1 is KGHDR and CDR2 is SFDVKD. CDR3 sequence reads: CATSDNFPTSSARSTDTQYF. CDR3 sequence (DNA): TGTGCCACCAGTGATAACTTTCCGACTAGCTCGGCTAGAAGCACAGATACGCAGTATTTT.

The J gene is TRBJ1-5, the V gene TRBV10-1; a weak D match, TRBD1 (5 bases). Germline values: CDR1 WNHNN, CDR2 SYGVQD (reference sequence). Trimming left V 0 bases short and J 5 bases short, with 26 bases between. The CDR3 totals 20 residues. The CDR3 region is CASSESKAGVGGPGHQPQHF. The CDR3 DNA reads TGCGCCAGCAGTGAGTCTAAAGCGGGGGTCGGAGGACCAGGGCATCAGCCCCAGCATTTT.

The V and J genes are TRBV6-1 and TRBJ1-5, with D possibly matching TRBD1 (5 bases). Germline V gives CDR1 MNHNS, CDR2 SASEGT. The CDR3 runs to 17 residues. Trimming shortened V by 0 bases and J by 1 base, and 13 bases separated the two germline ends. CDR3 DNA: TGTGCCAGCAGTGAAGCGCGATACAGGAGAAGCAATCAGCCCCAGCATTTT. Its protein product is CASSEARYRRSNQPQHF.

The chain couples TRBV4-2 to TRBJ1-2, with 7 bases that match TRBD1. CDR3 length: 16 residues. CDR1 and CDR2 (germline): LGHNA, YNFKEQ. The ends lost 6 bases at V and 4 bases at J; junction bases unmatched: 14. Here the CDR3 reads CASSRITGEAIYGYTF. DNA for the CDR3: TGTGCCAGCAGTCGGATCACAGGGGAGGCGATCTATGGCTACACCTTC.

This chain uses TRBV7-9 with TRBJ2-7; tentative D call: TRBD1 (5 bases). The CDR3 has 14 residues. Per germline, CDR1 SEHNR and CDR2 FQNEAQ (reference sequence). V was trimmed by 0 bases and J by 1 base, leaving 7 bases between them. CDR3 in amino acids: CASSLAGRSYEQYF. In DNA form, the CDR3 reads TGTGCCAGCAGCTTAGCGGGGCGGTCCTACGAGCAGTACTTC.

The chain recombines TRBV12-3 or TRBV12-4 with TRBJ1-1; unclear D gene. This CDR3 is 13 amino acids long. V was cut by 1 base and J by 0 bases, with 3 bases left in between. The DNA for the CDR3 is TGTGCCAGCAGTTTAGTAATGAACACTGAAGCTTTCTTT. Translating gives CASSLVMNTEAFF.

V is TRBV6-5 and J is TRBJ2-3; a possible D gene is TRBD2 (5 bases). V lost 0 bases, J lost 4 bases, and 5 bases lay in between. Germline V gene lookup returns CDR1 MNHEY and CDR2 SVGAGI. The CDR3 is made up of 13 amino acids. For the CDR3, the DNA is TGTGCCAGCAGTTACTCGAGGGCAGATACGCAGTATTTT. Residues: CASSYSRADTQYF.

The CDR3 sequence: CASSQDRRLANTGELFF. CDR3 DNA: TGTGCCAGCAGCCAAGATAGACGACTAGCCAACACCGGGGAGCTGTTTTTT. The genes are TRBV3-1 (or the pseudogene TRBV3-2) and TRBJ2-2; 7 positions match TRBD2. This CDR3 is built from 17 residues. With 0 bases clipped from V and 2 bases from J, the junction kept 6 bases outside the gene matches. Germline V gene sequence: CDR1 LGHDT, CDR2 YNNKEL (reference sequence).

This chain's CDR3 is CASSQDVAGGRGGYTF. In DNA form, the CDR3 reads TGTGCCAGCAGCCAAGACGTGGCGGGGGGACGAGGTGGCTACACCTTC. The J gene is TRBJ1-2, the V gene TRBV4-2; possible D gene TRBD1, 5 bases. The V gene lost 0 bases and the J gene lost 7 bases, with 18 bases spanning the gap. Germline CDR1 LGHNA, CDR2 YNFKEQ. The CDR3 runs to 16 residues.

The chain combines TRBV2 with TRBJ1-5, with D hard to call. The ends were cut back, 5 bases at V and 0 bases at J, with 23 bases in the middle. CDR1 is SNHLY, CDR2 FYNNEI, per germline. The CDR3 spans 19 residues. In nucleotides, the CDR3 is TGTGCCAGCAGTATACCGCATGCGGGCCGACCGTTTAGCAATCAGCCCCAGCATTTT. Its protein is CASSIPHAGRPFSNQPQHF.

This clone was seen a few times. This CDR3 reads CASSPTGGKQPQHF. CDR3 nucleotide sequence: TGTGCCAGCAGTCCGACAGGGGGTAAACAGCCCCAGCATTTT. The rearrangement links TRBV2 to TRBJ1-5; 9 bases agree with TRBD1. The CDR3 is 14 amino acids. Germline V gene sequence: CDR1 SNHLY, CDR2 FYNNEI. V lost 5 bases, J lost 7 bases, and 6 bases stayed unmatched.

This sequence joins TRBV5-8 and TRBJ1-6; perhaps TRBD1 as D (5 bases). The germline V gene encodes CDR1 SGHTS and CDR2 YDEGEE. Trimming stripped 4 bases from V and 6 bases from J, with 14 bases between. The CDR3 length is 15 residues. The CDR3: CASSLYKGINSPLHF. In nucleotides, the CDR3 is TGTGCCAGCAGCCTTTATAAGGGGATTAATTCACCCCTCCACTTT.

The rearrangement joins TRBV7-2 to TRBJ2-2, with D possibly TRBD2 on 7 matching bases. Germline CDR1 reads SGHTA; CDR2 reads FQGNSA. CDR3 length: 15 amino acids. Deletions cut 0 bases from V and 5 bases from J, with 10 bases between. CDR3 residues: CASSLAGGRTGELFF. The CDR3 region has the DNA TGTGCCAGCAGCTTAGCGGGGGGGCGTACCGGGGAGCTGTTTTTT.

CDR3: CASSFRGQGRGGEKLFF. CDR3 bases: TGTGCCAGCAGTTTTAGGGGGCAGGGTAGAGGAGGTGAAAAACTGTTTTTT. The chain links TRBV28 to TRBJ1-4; 7 bases line up with TRBD1. Germline CDR1 reads MDHEN; CDR2 reads SYDVKM. V was pared by 3 bases and J by 7 bases, with 14 bases of the junction left unmatched. This CDR3 has 17 amino acids.

The V and J genes are TRBV9 and TRBJ1-1; 7 bases agree with TRBD1. CDR1 and CDR2 from the germline V gene are SGDLS and YYNGEE. The CDR3 runs 12 residues. The junction had 8 bases not matched to a gene; V was cut back by 3 bases and J by 12 bases. The CDR3 sequence: CASSGDSPRSFF. The CDR3 bases are TGTGCCAGCAGCGGGGACAGCCCAAGGTCTTTCTTT.

The V and J genes are TRBV5-1 and TRBJ2-7; 9 bases align to TRBD2. Losses at the gene ends were 2 bases for V and 0 bases for J; bases not matched to a gene: 0. The CDR3 runs 14 residues. Per germline, CDR1 SGHRS and CDR2 YFSETQ. The CDR3 bases are TGCGCCAGCAGCTTTAGCGGGAGCTCCTACGAGCAGTACTTC. Translated: CASSFSGSSYEQYF.

This clone was counted a single time. The V and J genes are TRBV19 and TRBJ2-5, with D possibly TRBD1 on 6 matching bases. The CDR3 is 14 residues long. The germline V gene encodes CDR1 LNHDA and CDR2 SQIVND (reference sequence). Trimming removed 2 bases at V and 1 base at J, with 8 bases between. CDR3 protein: CASSISRGQETQYF. The DNA for the CDR3 is TGTGCCAGTAGTATAAGCAGGGGCCAAGAGACCCAGTACTTC. Looking up the rest from reference TRBV19 and TRBJ2-5 gives the full variable domain: DGGITQSPKYLFRKEGQNVTLSCEQNLNHDAMYWYRQDPGQGLRLIYYSQIVNDFQKGDIAEGYSVSREKKESFPLTVTSAQKNPTAFYLCASSISRGQETQYFGPGTRLLVL.